What follows describes a single TCR beta chain. Its antigen remains unidentified. This specimen belongs to a study of cytomegalovirus exposure and HLA in healthy donors. Study results and caveats: The authors later linked a missense DCLRE1C variant to TCR beta V- and J-gene trimming. CMV serostatus was the only recorded immune exposure for donors. Researchers catalogued about 150 TCR beta chains as cytomegalovirus-associated. The productive fraction for most TCR beta V segments was about 87% or about 30% in an earlier analysis.

PCR employed 60 Vbeta and 13 Jbeta primers. Only in-frame clones appear in the TCRdb table, and some are missing; sequencing was by immunoSEQ multiplex PCR. The data show 150,000 to 200,000 clones, about 81% seen once. V lost 3 bases, J lost 0 bases, and 11 bases lay in between. Per the germline V gene, CDR1 is LNHDA and CDR2 is SQIVND (reference sequence). This CDR3 region has 15 residues. The chain carries TRBV19 and TRBJ1-2, with D possibly being TRBD1 (5 bases). The source material was PBMCs. The source is a woman aged 25 to 39 in good health and CMV-seronegative. In nucleotides, the CDR3 is TGTGCCAGTAGTATCGCCACGACAGCTAACTATGGCTACACCTTC. Protein: CASSIATTANYGYTF. Supplemented by reference TRBV19 and TRBJ1-2, the full variable domain reads DGGITQSPKYLFRKEGQNVTLSCEQNLNHDAMYWYRQDPGQGLRLIYYSQIVNDFQKGDIAEGYSVSREKKESFPLTVTSAQKNPTAFYLCASSIATTANYGYTFGSGTRLTVV.